This T cell receptor beta chain was retrieved from a study of T cell repertoires in cytomegalovirus infection (dated by TCRdb to about 2019). Broadly, across the study: Peptide stimulations targeted recently identified HLA-C-restricted CMV epitopes, whose presentation resists viral immunomodulation, together with well-studied HLA-B-restricted epitopes. Donor HLA type was relevant to the analysis, as public TCR beta signatures indicated carriage of CMV infection together with the matching HLA type.

Taken from the germline V gene (reference sequence), the CDR1 and CDR2 loops are DFQATT and SNEGSKA. V is cut by 8 bases and J by 0 bases, and the space between the germline ends is 7 bases. The CDR3 runs 11 residues from the cysteine to the phenylalanine. CDR3 DNA only is kept here, 33 bases in frame from base 1. Study-wide conclusions, independent of this receptor: Carriers of CMV infection plus the relevant HLA type were discriminated by the cumulative frequency of public TCR beta family members in the study cohort and in an independent roughly 340-donor cohort. In the ex vivo response, HLA-C-restricted CMV-specific TCR beta clonotypes were dominant, and in two of eight donors the single most frequent clonotype came from this HLA-C-restricted group.

This clonotype was seen a few times. Its antigen specificity is not known. No much larger clone exists at a distance of one base, and base qualities are not known. Sequencing used an Illumina HiSeq 1500. The raw public data were reprocessed by TCRdb itself: fastp quality trimming at Q25, MiXCR clonotype calling, in-frame beta chains only. Identical CDR3 protein sequences are pooled into one entry, listed with their most common genes and DNA. The sample has around 570,000 distinct CDR3 sequences on record, approximately 40% of them singletons. The biggest ten clones account for 48% of the sample. According to the study, the label for this sample's treatment or condition signals: in vitro stimulation with specific CMV peptide epitopes to enrich CMV-specific T cells.

The rearrangement combines TRBV20-1 with TRBJ2-5; no D gene is confidently identified. Sequenced material: cultured PBMCs, taken from culture after CMV antigen stimulation. This clonotype originated in a human donor in good health (CMV status not recorded). Some clones in this sample may be carry-over from other donors' samples. The nucleotide sequence reads as follows: TGCAGTTCGGACCACCAAGAGACCCAGTACTTC. Its coded protein is CSSDHQETQYF.